Presented here are 27 T cell receptor beta chains from one specimen sequenced in a study of T cells in Graves' hyperthyroidism and ophthalmopathy. Amplification yielded TCR beta CDR3 regions, with RNA transcripts as the source. HTBI primers drove first-round RT-PCR of the TCR CDR3. MiXCR was run by TCRdb on the multiplex PCR reads, yielding one entry per CDR3 protein. The sample records fewer than 650,000 distinct CDR3 sequences, roughly 15% being singletons. The sequenced sample was blood. Receptors were obtained from a woman aged 40 to 50 with Graves' ophthalmopathy.

V is TRBV7-9 and J is TRBJ2-5; D call uncertain. The CDR3 is 12 amino acids. V lost 6 bases to trimming and J lost 2 bases, with 7 bases between them. Looked up from germline, CDR1 is SEHNR and CDR2 is FQNEAQ (reference sequence). The CDR3 loop is CASRSTQETQYF. CDR3 coding DNA: TGTGCCAGCAGGTCCACTCAAGAGACCCAGTACTTC.

This clonotype was seen a handful of times. V and J are TRBV6-2 or TRBV6-3 and TRBJ2-7; 13 bases agree with TRBD2. The CDR3 length is 15 residues. V trimming: 5 bases; J trimming: 3 bases; junction bases outside the gene matches: 4. Germline V gives CDR1 MNHEY, CDR2 SVGEGT. The CDR3 spells CASSRTSGSNYEQYF. The CDR3, as DNA: TGTGCCAGCAGTCGGACTAGCGGGAGTAACTACGAGCAGTACTTC.

This clonotype was found many times. The rearrangement links TRBV7-2 to TRBJ2-4; 7 nucleotides match TRBD2. V was pared by 4 bases and J by 5 bases, with 11 bases of the junction left unmatched. Germline CDR1 and CDR2: SGHTA and FQGNSA. The CDR3 is made up of 16 amino acids. CDR3 residues: CASSYGLGAYENIQYF. For the CDR3, the DNA is TGTGCCAGCAGCTACGGACTAGGGGCGTACGAAAACATTCAGTACTTC. Filled out from reference TRBV7-2 and TRBJ2-4, the complete variable domain reads GAGVSQSPSNKVTEKGKDVELRCDPISGHTALYWYRQSLGQGLEFLIYFQGNSAPDKSGLPSDRFSAERTGGSVSTLTIQRTQQEDSAVYLCASSYGLGAYENIQYFGAGTRLSVL.

The chain is built from TRBV7-9 and TRBJ1-2; unclear D gene. Trimming took off 1 base at V and 8 bases at J, with 11 bases between the two ends. CDR3 size: 13 residues. Germline CDR1 SEHNR, CDR2 FQNEAQ (reference sequence). CDR3 sequence reads: CASSLVQKEGYTF. As DNA, the CDR3 is TGTGCCAGCAGCTTAGTCCAAAAGGAGGGCTACACCTTC.

This clonotype was counted at least ten times. The rearrangement links TRBV12-5 to TRBJ1-1; D call uncertain. Germline V gene lookup returns CDR1 LGHNT and CDR2 FRNRAP. The CDR3 is made up of 13 amino acids. Trimming cost V 7 bases and J 1 base, with 10 bases left between them. DNA for the CDR3: TGTGCTAGTGCGCTCACAACGAACACTGAAGCTTTCTTT. The encoded protein is CASALTTNTEAFF.

DNA of the CDR3: TGTGCCAGTAGTATATTTGGTGCGGGTGGCTACACCTTC. Its translation: CASSIFGAGGYTF. The chain links TRBV19 to TRBJ1-2; no clear D. The CDR3 extends over 13 amino acids. The V end lost 2 bases, the J end lost 7 bases, and 11 bases lay between the germline ends. Germline V CDR1 and CDR2: LNHDA, SQIVND (reference sequence).

V gene TRBV29-1 combines with J gene TRBJ1-1; D perhaps matches TRBD1 (5 bases). Trimming stripped 4 bases from V and 6 bases from J, with 12 bases between. From germline, CDR1 is SQVTM and CDR2 ANQGSEA. There are 12 residues in the CDR3. This CDR3 is CSVGAPGSEAFF. The CDR3 DNA sequence: TGCAGCGTTGGGGCTCCAGGGTCTGAAGCTTTCTTT.

This clonotype has ten or more counts. The rearrangement uses TRBV2 and TRBJ2-5; a weak D match, TRBD2 (6 bases). The germline CDR1 and CDR2 sequences are SNHLY and FYNNEI. V shed 8 bases and J shed 1 base, with 17 bases lying between them. The CDR3 length is 15 residues. The CDR3, as DNA: TGTGCCAGCTCCCCCTACGGGGGAGGCCAAGAGACCCAGTACTTC. Its translation: CASSPYGGGQETQYF.

The chain links TRBV30 to TRBJ2-7, with 15 bases identical to TRBD2. Germline V lookup: CDR1 GTSNPN, CDR2 SVGIG (reference sequence). The CDR3 has 13 amino acids. Losses at the gene ends were 5 bases for V and 4 bases for J; bases not matched to a gene: 0. This chain's CDR3 is CAWGLAGGYEQYF. As DNA, the CDR3 is TGTGCCTGGGGACTAGCGGGAGGGTACGAGCAGTACTTC.

There are many counts of this clonotype. The J gene is TRBJ1-2, the V gene TRBV12-3 or TRBV12-4; D gene ambiguous. Trimming stripped 8 bases from V and 5 bases from J, with 15 bases between. CDR3 length: 13 amino acids. CDR3: CASLLLGSYGYTF. DNA for the CDR3: TGTGCCAGCCTCTTGCTGGGATCGTATGGCTACACCTTC.

This clonotype was picked up many times. The chain links TRBV6-1 to TRBJ1-2; 10 nucleotides align to TRBD1. V was pared by 6 bases and J by 7 bases, with 8 bases of the junction left unmatched. The CDR3 is made up of 14 amino acids. The V gene's germline CDR1 is MNHNS and CDR2 SASEGT. This CDR3 is CASRRGTGDRGYTF. The DNA for the CDR3 is TGTGCCAGCAGACGAGGGACAGGGGATCGTGGCTACACCTTC.

This clonotype has more than one count but fewer than ten. The chain combines TRBV7-9 with TRBJ1-2, with 7 nucleotides matching TRBD1. V shed 7 bases and J 0 bases; nucleotides not matched to a gene: 5. The germline V gene has CDR1 SEHNR and CDR2 FQNEAQ (reference sequence). The CDR3 loop spans 14 amino acids. The CDR3: CASIRDSANYGYTF. The CDR3 DNA reads TGTGCCAGCATCAGGGACAGCGCTAACTATGGCTACACCTTC.

This clonotype occurred many times. The chain is built from TRBV5-1 and TRBJ1-1, with 8 bases lining up with TRBD1. From germline, CDR1 is SGHRS and CDR2 YFSETQ. The CDR3 runs to 11 residues. The ends lost 9 bases at V and 5 bases at J; junction bases unmatched: 3. CDR3 nucleotides: TGCGCCACCAGACAGGGGACTGAAGCTTTCTTT. Its protein product is CATRQGTEAFF.

This clonotype was seen repeatedly, ten times or more. V gene TRBV12-5 combines with J gene TRBJ2-2, with D tentatively TRBD1 (5 bases). Germline V gene data show CDR1 as LGHNT and CDR2 as FRNRAP. The CDR3 spans 12 residues. Trimming shortened V by 4 bases and J by 6 bases, and 6 bases separated the two germline ends. The CDR3 here is CASGYRSGELFF. The CDR3 DNA reads as TGTGCTAGTGGTTACAGGTCCGGGGAGCTGTTTTTT.

This clonotype was detected many times. The chain uses TRBV28 and TRBJ2-5; D uncertain. The CDR3 sequence is 15 residues long. Per the germline V gene, CDR1 is MDHEN and CDR2 is SYDVKM. The V and J ends lost 3 bases and 1 base respectively, with 12 bases between them. The CDR3 sequence is CASSFLVTLQETQYF. The DNA for the CDR3 is TGTGCCAGCAGTTTCCTAGTCACCCTCCAAGAGACCCAGTACTTC. Supplemented by reference TRBV28 and TRBJ2-5, the full variable domain reads DVKVTQSSRYLVKRTGEKVFLECVQDMDHENMFWYRQDPGLGLRLIYFSYDVKMKEKGDIPEGYSVSREKKERFSLILESASTNQTSMYLCASSFLVTLQETQYFGPGTRLLVL.

This clonotype came up many times. The chain uses TRBV6-5 and TRBJ1-5; D ambiguous. Trimming shortened V by 2 bases and J by 0 bases, and 5 bases separated the two germline ends. The CDR3 totals 14 residues. Germline CDR1 MNHEY, CDR2 SVGAGI. The CDR3 DNA follows: TGTGCCAGCAGTTACAGTCGTAGCAATCAGCCCCAGCATTTT. It is translated as CASSYSRSNQPQHF.

The chain recombines TRBV7-8 with TRBJ2-1; 9 bases fit TRBD1. Per the germline V gene, CDR1 is SGHVS and CDR2 is FQNEAQ. This CDR3 is 15 amino acids long. Trimming at V came to 3 bases and at J to 9 bases, leaving 9 bases not matched to a gene. The DNA of the CDR3 is TGTGCCAGCAGCTTCATTCGGACAGGGGTGGGTGAGCAGTTCTTC. It codes for CASSFIRTGVGEQFF.

The chain is built from TRBV12-3 or TRBV12-4 and TRBJ1-3; D is uncertain. The CDR3 is made up of 12 amino acids. V was cut by 7 bases and J by 8 bases, with 12 bases left in between. The CDR3, as DNA: TGTGCCAGCACTCACTCACGGGACACCATATATTTT. Residues: CASTHSRDTIYF.

This clonotype appeared many times. The chain links TRBV15 to TRBJ2-3; the match to TRBD1 covers 7 bases. V lost 1 base, J lost 6 bases, and 4 bases stayed unmatched. Germline CDR1 is LNHNV and CDR2 is YYDKDF (reference sequence). The CDR3 has 14 residues. CDR3 sequence: CATSRGQGSDTQYF. Here the CDR3 DNA reads TGTGCCACCAGCAGAGGACAGGGTTCGGATACGCAGTATTTT.

The chain uses TRBV20-1 and TRBJ1-1; 8 positions agree with TRBD1. Trimming removed 3 bases from V and 4 bases from J; junction bases left unmatched: 16. The CDR3 runs to 17 residues. Germline CDR1 DFQATT, CDR2 SNEGSKA (reference sequence). CDR3 in DNA: TGCAGTGCTAGGGCTACAGGGGGTGGTCGTAGAAGCACTGAAGCTTTCTTT. It translates to CSARATGGGRRSTEAFF.

This clonotype was counted ten times or more. The genes are TRBV27 and TRBJ1-2, with 9 bases lining up with TRBD1. This CDR3 has 15 residues. Losses at the gene ends were 4 bases for V and 2 bases for J; bases not matched to a gene: 5. Germline V gene sequence: CDR1 MNHEY, CDR2 SMNVEV (reference sequence). The CDR3 DNA reads TGTGCCAGCAGTTCAGGACAGGGGCGCAACTATGGCTACACCTTC. As protein: CASSSGQGRNYGYTF.

This clonotype was seen at least ten times. The chain combines TRBV27 with TRBJ1-1; D is perhaps TRBD1 (6 bases). Deletions cut 6 bases from V and 1 base from J, with 15 bases between. CDR1 is MNHEY and CDR2 is SMNVEV in the germline V gene (reference sequence). There are 15 residues in the CDR3. The chain's CDR3 is CASRLLGAQNTEAFF. In nucleotides, the CDR3 is TGTGCCAGCAGACTTTTGGGGGCACAGAACACTGAAGCTTTCTTT.

This clonotype was found a few times. The V gene is TRBV5-1, the J gene TRBJ1-2; D perhaps matches TRBD1 (6 bases). The germline gives CDR1 SGHRS, CDR2 YFSETQ. V was clipped by 0 bases and J by 4 bases, with 10 bases between them. The CDR3 extends over 14 amino acids. The DNA for the CDR3 is TGCGCCAGCAGCTTGGGACAGGAGGTCTATGGCTACACCTTC. Its protein product is CASSLGQEVYGYTF. Full variable domain (rest looked up from reference TRBV5-1 and TRBJ1-2): KAGVTQTPRYLIKTRGQQVTLSCSPISGHRSVSWYQQTPGQGLQFLFEYFSETQRNKGNFPGRFSGRQFSNSRSEMNVSTLELGDSALYLCASSLGQEVYGYTFGSGTRLTVV.

In this sample, this clonotype turned up many times. V is TRBV29-1 and J is TRBJ1-5, with TRBD1 as a possible D gene (6 bases). The CDR3 runs 15 residues. The V gene's germline CDR1 is SQVTM and CDR2 ANQGSEA. The germline V and J ends were trimmed by 5 bases and 0 bases, with 14 bases remaining between them. CDR3 sequence reads: CSVSWTADSNQPQHF. The CDR3 DNA reads as TGCAGCGTTTCCTGGACAGCCGATAGCAATCAGCCCCAGCATTTT.

As concerns this clonotype: This likely comes from a read error, as the CDR3 has no conserved phenylalanine or tryptophan at its end. The chain is built from TRBV30 and TRBJ2-3; D is perhaps TRBD2 (6 bases). Germline V gene sequence: CDR1 GTSNPN, CDR2 SVGIG (reference sequence). This CDR3 is built from 13 residues. V lost 1 base to trimming and J lost 5 bases, with 10 bases between them. The CDR3 DNA sequence: TGTGCCTGGAGTGGCGGGACGGTAGATACGCAGTATTCT. Its protein is CAWSGGTVDTQYS.

This clonotype was recorded many times. The V call is TRBV29-1, the J call TRBJ2-7; D perhaps matches TRBD1 (5 bases). The germline CDR1 and CDR2 sequences are SQVTM and ANQGSEA. The length of the CDR3 is 13 residues. Trimming cost V 0 bases and J 5 bases, with 11 bases left between them. The CDR3 protein is CSVEDPGRHEQYF. The CDR3 DNA follows: TGCAGCGTTGAAGACCCAGGGCGCCACGAGCAGTACTTC.

The chain employs TRBV7-9 and TRBJ2-5; D might be TRBD1 (6 bases). The ends were cut back, 8 bases at V and 5 bases at J, with 15 bases in the middle. CDR3 length: 13 residues. CDR1 SEHNR and CDR2 FQNEAQ come from the germline V gene (reference sequence). The CDR3 loop reads CASQNRVSETQYF. CDR3 in DNA: TGTGCCAGCCAGAACAGGGTTTCGGAGACCCAGTACTTC.